This T cell receptor (beta chain) was sequenced in a study of blood T cell repertoires in COVID-19. This clone was picked up one time. Per the authors' pipeline: Nucleated cell number was recorded as an estimate derived from reference gene primer amplification. The assay was immunoSEQ multiplex PCR, and TCRdb's table has in-frame clones only and misses some. V and J calls and clone size follow that table, whereas D and trimming were derived from the DNA. The sample includes over 200,000 clones, 83% seen only once; the top ten take around 2.3%. Sequencing was carried out using peripheral blood. The origin of this receptor is a woman between 40 and 55 years old with active or convalescent COVID-19.

CDR3 nucleotide sequence: TGCGCCAGCAGCCAGGACAGGGGCCCCGCGTACGAGCAGTACTTC. This codes for CASSQDRGPAYEQYF. The chain has TRBV4-1 and TRBJ2-7, with 9 nucleotides matching TRBD1. The CDR3 covers 15 residues. V trimming: 3 bases; J trimming: 4 bases; junction bases outside the gene matches: 7. Germline V CDR1 and CDR2: MGHRA, YSYEKL.